Listed below are T cell receptor beta chains from one sample, sequenced in a study of blood T cell repertoires in COVID-19. Sequencing was performed with immunoSEQ multiplex PCR; in TCRdb, only in-frame clones are kept and a portion is missing. The sample records about 82,000 clones, 70% to 90% being singletons. The sequencing input was peripheral blood. The receptors come from a man of 80 years or more with active or convalescent COVID-19. Each CDR3 is given with its conserved first and last residue. The order of the fields is D gene, V gene, clone size, J gene, CDR3 protein, CDR3 DNA. D genes are given only for firm matches. Clone size is given for some rows only: seen once, a few or many times, or a class if the clone is expanded.

D: -
V: TRBV28
size: -
J: TRBJ2-5
CDR3: CASSGAGAVQETQYF
DNA: TGTGCCAGCAGTGGGGCGGGGGCAGTTCAAGAGACCCAGTACTTC

D: -
V: TRBV24-1
size: -
J: TRBJ2-5
CDR3: CATGGGGETQYF
DNA: TGTGCCACCGGGGGCGGCGGAGAGACCCAGTACTTC

D: -
V: TRBV6-5
size: -
J: TRBJ2-1
CDR3: CASSIRTRANEQFF
DNA: TGTGCCAGCAGTATACGGACGAGGGCGAATGAGCAGTTCTTC

D: -
V: TRBV5-1
size: -
J: TRBJ2-1
CDR3: CASSPWGPVNYNEQFF
DNA: TGCGCCAGCAGCCCCTGGGGGCCTGTCAACTACAATGAGCAGTTCTTC

D: TRBD1
V: TRBV10-1
size: once
J: TRBJ1-2
CDR3: CASSEPYGQGNYGYTF
DNA: TGCGCCAGCAGTGAGCCCTACGGACAGGGGAACTATGGCTACACCTTC

D: TRBD1
V: TRBV13
size: -
J: TRBJ2-2
CDR3: CASSFSGQGNTGELFF
DNA: TGTGCCAGCAGCTTCTCGGGACAGGGGAACACCGGGGAGCTGTTTTTT

D: TRBD1
V: TRBV19
size: -
J: TRBJ1-4
CDR3: CASSIRTGGNEKLFF
DNA: TGTGCCAGTAGTATAAGGACAGGGGGGAATGAAAAACTGTTTTTT

D: TRBD2
V: TRBV29-1
size: -
J: TRBJ2-1
CDR3: CSADSGRAYNEQFF
DNA: TGCAGCGCTGATAGCGGGAGGGCTTACAATGAGCAGTTCTTC

D: TRBD1
V: TRBV18
size: -
J: TRBJ1-2
CDR3: CASSRTDRDYGYTF
DNA: TGTGCCAGCTCACGAACAGACAGGGACTATGGCTACACCTTC

D: TRBD1
V: TRBV6-5
size: few
J: TRBJ1-5
CDR3: CASSTGVMSNQPQHF
DNA: TGTGCCAGCAGTACAGGGGTGATGAGTAATCAGCCCCAGCATTTT

D: TRBD2
V: TRBV10-1
size: -
J: TRBJ2-5
CDR3: CASSAPTTSGSGETQYF
DNA: TGCGCCAGCAGTGCCCCGACTACTAGCGGGAGTGGAGAGACCCAGTACTTC

D: TRBD1
V: TRBV28
size: -
J: TRBJ2-6
CDR3: CASRGGPGPSGANVLTF
DNA: TGTGCCAGCAGAGGGGGCCCGGGCCCCTCTGGGGCCAACGTCCTGACTTTC

D: TRBD1
V: TRBV2
size: -
J: TRBJ1-6
CDR3: CASKRQGPNSPLHF
DNA: TGTGCCAGCAAGAGACAGGGGCCTAATTCACCCCTCCACTTT

D: TRBD1
V: TRBV2
size: -
J: TRBJ1-2
CDR3: CASRPAGTDYGYTF
DNA: TGTGCCAGCAGGCCAGCCGGGACAGACTATGGCTACACCTTC

D: -
V: TRBV19
size: few
J: TRBJ1-5
CDR3: CASSLSGINQPQHF
DNA: TGTGCCAGTAGTCTTTCGGGAATCAATCAGCCCCAGCATTTT

D: -
V: TRBV5-4
size: -
J: TRBJ2-6
CDR3: CASSPLRGANVLTF
DNA: TGTGCCAGCAGCCCCCTCAGGGGGGCCAACGTCCTGACTTTC

D: TRBD1
V: TRBV5-5
size: once
J: TRBJ1-1
CDR3: CASTRGAKTEAFF
DNA: TGTGCCAGCACCAGGGGGGCGAAGACTGAAGCTTTCTTT

D: TRBD1
V: TRBV5-1
size: -
J: TRBJ2-3
CDR3: CASSPAGGVRDTQYF
DNA: TGCGCCAGCAGCCCCGCAGGGGGCGTTAGGGATACGCAGTATTTT

D: -
V: TRBV3-1/TRBV3-2
size: -
J: TRBJ1-1
CDR3: CASSQDDRSGEAFF
DNA: TGTGCCAGCAGCCAAGATGACAGGAGTGGTGAAGCTTTCTTT

D: TRBD1
V: TRBV5-8
size: -
J: TRBJ1-1
CDR3: CASSQPTGKRTEAFF
DNA: TGTGCCAGCAGCCAGCCGACAGGGAAACGGACTGAAGCTTTCTTT

D: -
V: TRBV5-1
size: -
J: TRBJ1-5
CDR3: CASSSLPSNQPQHF
DNA: TGCGCCAGCAGTTCACTGCCTAGCAATCAGCCCCAGCATTTT

D: -
V: TRBV5-1
size: -
J: TRBJ2-1
CDR3: CASRGSGGTVYNEQFF
DNA: TGCGCCAGCCGAGGTTCTGGCGGGACAGTATACAATGAGCAGTTCTTC

D: -
V: TRBV7-9
size: -
J: TRBJ2-1
CDR3: CASRLQGSPHNEQFF
DNA: TGTGCCAGCAGGCTTCAGGGAAGCCCCCACAATGAGCAGTTCTTC

D: TRBD1
V: TRBV5-1
size: -
J: TRBJ2-4
CDR3: CASSQGQGRVAKNIQYF
DNA: TGCGCCAGCAGCCAAGGACAGGGTAGAGTGGCCAAAAACATTCAGTACTTC

D: -
V: TRBV14
size: -
J: TRBJ1-1
CDR3: CASSQTGPSEAFF
DNA: TGTGCCAGCAGCCAAACAGGTCCAAGTGAAGCTTTCTTT

D: -
V: TRBV29-1
size: -
J: TRBJ2-6
CDR3: CSVLGQGLSGANVLTF
DNA: TGCAGCGTCTTGGGGCAGGGCCTCTCTGGGGCCAACGTCCTGACTTTC

D: -
V: TRBV2
size: -
J: TRBJ2-5
CDR3: CASSLGGANQETQYF
DNA: TGTGCCAGCAGTCTGGGGGGGGCGAACCAAGAGACCCAGTACTTC

D: -
V: TRBV12-5
size: -
J: TRBJ2-1
CDR3: CASGLERGDEQFF
DNA: TGTGCTAGTGGTCTCGAGAGAGGCGATGAGCAGTTCTTC

D: TRBD2
V: TRBV9
size: -
J: TRBJ2-1
CDR3: CASSVDLAGGASNEQFF
DNA: TGTGCCAGCAGCGTAGACCTAGCGGGAGGGGCTAGCAATGAGCAGTTCTTC

D: -
V: TRBV7-9
size: -
J: TRBJ2-1
CDR3: CASSLPGREEQFF
DNA: TGTGCCAGCAGCTTACCCGGGCGGGAAGAGCAGTTCTTC

D: -
V: TRBV11-2
size: -
J: TRBJ2-5
CDR3: CASSSNRVEETQYF
DNA: TGTGCCAGCAGCTCTAACAGGGTCGAGGAGACCCAGTACTTC

D: -
V: TRBV27
size: -
J: TRBJ1-6
CDR3: CASSLNGSPLHF
DNA: TGTGCCAGCAGTTTAAACGGTTCACCCCTCCACTTT

D: -
V: TRBV14
size: -
J: TRBJ1-6
CDR3: CASSNFRGNNSPLHF
DNA: TGTGCCAGCAGCAACTTCCGAGGAAATAATTCACCCCTCCACTTT

D: TRBD1
V: TRBV2
size: once
J: TRBJ2-2
CDR3: CASSARQGGTGELFF
DNA: TGTGCCAGCAGTGCCAGACAGGGTGGCACCGGGGAGCTGTTTTTT

D: -
V: TRBV3-1/TRBV3-2
size: -
J: TRBJ2-3
CDR3: CASSPGKTSDTQYF
DNA: TGTGCCAGCAGCCCCGGGAAGACATCAGATACGCAGTATTTT

D: -
V: TRBV7-9
size: -
J: TRBJ2-5
CDR3: CASSSTSPGETQYF
DNA: TGTGCCAGCAGCTCCACTAGTCCGGGGGAGACCCAGTACTTC

D: TRBD1
V: TRBV4-1
size: -
J: TRBJ1-5
CDR3: CASSQALGQGRFRQPQHF
DNA: TGCGCCAGCAGCCAGGCTCTTGGACAGGGTCGATTTCGACAGCCCCAGCATTTT

D: -
V: TRBV10-1
size: -
J: TRBJ2-3
CDR3: CASSESGHLTDTQYF
DNA: TGCGCCAGCAGTGAGTCGGGACACCTCACAGATACGCAGTATTTT

D: -
V: TRBV7-6
size: -
J: TRBJ1-1
CDR3: CASSSLTEAFF
DNA: TGTGCCAGCAGCTCCCTCACTGAAGCTTTCTTT

D: TRBD2
V: TRBV6-5
size: -
J: TRBJ2-3
CDR3: CASRASGGSGAQYF
DNA: TGTGCCAGCAGGGCTAGCGGGGGTTCGGGGGCGCAGTATTTT

D: TRBD1
V: TRBV5-1
size: -
J: TRBJ2-4
CDR3: CASSLGMGTGSDIQYF
DNA: TGCGCCAGCAGCTTGGGTATGGGGACAGGCTCAGACATTCAGTACTTC

D: TRBD2
V: TRBV5-1
size: -
J: TRBJ2-3
CDR3: CASSTRGAGGVLSTDTQYF
DNA: TGCGCCAGCAGCACCCGAGGAGCGGGGGGGGTTTTAAGCACAGATACGCAGTATTTT

D: -
V: TRBV5-1
size: -
J: TRBJ2-5
CDR3: CASSLGAPQETQYF
DNA: TGCGCCAGCAGCTTGGGGGCCCCCCAAGAGACCCAGTACTTC

D: TRBD1
V: TRBV5-1
size: -
J: TRBJ1-3
CDR3: CASSLEGTGNSGNTIYF
DNA: TGCGCCAGCAGCTTGGAAGGGACAGGAAACTCTGGAAACACCATATATTTT

D: -
V: TRBV5-5
size: -
J: TRBJ2-5
CDR3: CASSLVVETRRPQYF
DNA: TGTGCCAGCAGCTTGGTGGTAGAGACTAGGCGGCCCCAGTACTTC

D: TRBD1
V: TRBV5-4
size: -
J: TRBJ1-6
CDR3: CASSLALGQGNSPLHF
DNA: TGTGCCAGCAGCTTGGCTCTCGGACAGGGAAATTCACCCCTCCACTTT

D: -
V: TRBV7-2
size: -
J: TRBJ1-6
CDR3: CASSLAFSYNSPLHF
DNA: TGTGCCAGCAGCTTAGCGTTCAGTTATAATTCACCCCTCCACTTT

D: -
V: TRBV6-1
size: -
J: TRBJ1-2
CDR3: CASSEAYGYGYTF
DNA: TGTGCCAGCAGTGAAGCGTACGGCTATGGCTACACCTTC

D: -
V: TRBV30
size: -
J: TRBJ2-1
CDR3: CAWSVGGTYNEQFF
DNA: TGTGCCTGGAGTGTAGGCGGGACCTACAATGAGCAGTTCTTC

D: -
V: TRBV10-3
size: -
J: TRBJ1-4
CDR3: CAIRGTAQGNEKLFF
DNA: TGTGCCATCAGGGGGACTGCCCAAGGGAATGAAAAACTGTTTTTT

D: -
V: TRBV28
size: -
J: TRBJ1-4
CDR3: CASREPTAEKLFF
DNA: TGTGCCAGCAGGGAGCCAACTGCTGAAAAACTGTTTTTT

D: -
V: TRBV30
size: -
J: TRBJ1-1
CDR3: CAWRIGLTNTEAFF
DNA: TGTGCCTGGAGAATCGGACTGACGAACACTGAAGCTTTCTTT

D: TRBD1
V: TRBV15
size: -
J: TRBJ2-2
CDR3: CATRTGVTNTGELFF
DNA: TGTGCCACCAGAACAGGGGTCACGAACACCGGGGAGCTGTTTTTT

D: -
V: TRBV19
size: few
J: TRBJ1-5
CDR3: CASSTPGRRDQPQHF
DNA: TGTGCCAGTAGTACCCCCGGCAGGCGGGATCAGCCCCAGCATTTT

D: -
V: TRBV15
size: once
J: TRBJ1-4
CDR3: CATSTLEGRLFF
DNA: TGTGCCACCAGCACGTTGGAGGGTCGACTGTTTTTT

D: -
V: TRBV7-6
size: -
J: TRBJ2-2
CDR3: CASSLDRTGELFF
DNA: TGTGCCAGCAGCTTAGACAGAACCGGGGAGCTGTTTTTT

D: -
V: TRBV3-1/TRBV3-2
size: -
J: TRBJ2-3
CDR3: CASSQEHRRADTQYF
DNA: TGTGCCAGCAGCCAAGAACACCGTCGGGCAGATACGCAGTATTTT

D: TRBD2
V: TRBV9
size: -
J: TRBJ2-3
CDR3: CASSGGGADTQYF
DNA: TGTGCCAGCAGCGGGGGGGGTGCGGATACGCAGTATTTT

D: TRBD2
V: TRBV27
size: -
J: TRBJ2-5
CDR3: CASSLYPSGAPQRTQYF
DNA: TGTGCCAGCAGTTTATACCCTAGCGGGGCCCCCCAGCGGACCCAGTACTTC

D: -
V: TRBV5-1
size: -
J: TRBJ2-5
CDR3: CASSSQDWSRGTQYF
DNA: TGCGCCAGCAGCTCCCAGGACTGGTCTAGAGGGACCCAGTACTTC